A selection of T cell receptor beta chains follows, all from one sample in a study of OX40 agonist ivuxolimab in advanced cancers. The protocol was immunoSEQ multiplex PCR, while the TCRdb copy is restricted to in-frame clones and leaves out a portion. The profile shows 70,000 to 95,000 clones, almost 90% of them singletons. The sequencing used CD4+ or CD8+ T cells sorted from blood, collected in a trial of the OX40 agonist ivuxolimab. Source of these receptors: an adult with an advanced solid tumor such as melanoma, head and neck, liver or kidney cancer. Both conserved end residues are part of each CDR3. The D gene is left open where the match is weak. Not every row has a clone size; where given, it reads once, few, many or a size class.

-	TRBV4-2	TRBJ1-1	-	TGTGCCAGCAGCCAAGCGCGGGGGAGCACTGAAGCTTTCTTT	CASSQARGSTEAFF
TRBD1	TRBV19	TRBJ2-5	-	TGTGCCAGTAGTAACCTTGGGACAGGGAGTCAAGAGACCCAGTACTTC	CASSNLGTGSQETQYF
-	TRBV5-1	TRBJ2-3	-	TGCGCCAGCAGCTCCGACGTCAGCACAGATACGCAGTATTTT	CASSSDVSTDTQYF
-	TRBV29-1	TRBJ1-1	-	TGCAGCGTTGACGGATACACTGAAGCTTTCTTT	CSVDGYTEAFF
-	TRBV20-1	TRBJ1-1	-	TGCAGTGCGCCTCGGGAACGTGAAGCTTTCTTT	CSAPREREAFF
-	TRBV20-1	TRBJ1-2	-	TGCAGTGCTCGGATGGGTGGCTACACCTTC	CSARMGGYTF
TRBD2	TRBV7-2	TRBJ2-3	-	TGTGCCAGCACCAGTGGACTAGCGGTTAGCACAGATACGCAGTATTTT	CASTSGLAVSTDTQYF
-	TRBV25-1	TRBJ2-7	-	TGTGCCAGCAGTAAAATGGACTCCCTCGGCGAGCAGTACTTC	CASSKMDSLGEQYF
TRBD1	TRBV27	TRBJ1-6	-	TGTGCCAGCAGTTGGGTAGGGACAGGGGGTTCACCCCTCCACTTT	CASSWVGTGGSPLHF
-	TRBV5-6	TRBJ1-4	few	TGTGCCAGCAGTCGGAGGACAGTTGCAACTAATGAAAAACTGTTTTTT	CASSRRTVATNEKLFF
-	TRBV6-1	TRBJ1-5	-	TGTGCCAGCAGTACAAGGGCGGGGCAGCCCCAGCATTTT	CASSTRAGQPQHF
-	TRBV18	TRBJ1-2	once	TGTGCCAGCTCACGCACTTTAGCAAGCTCCGATGGCTACACCTTC	CASSRTLASSDGYTF
-	TRBV2	TRBJ1-2	-	TGTGCCAGCAGGCGAGGCGGCATTAACTATGGCTACACCTTC	CASRRGGINYGYTF
-	TRBV19	TRBJ1-4	-	TGTGCCAGTAGTATGGCGGCAGGGCATAATGAAAAACTGTTTTTT	CASSMAAGHNEKLFF
TRBD1	TRBV29-1	TRBJ2-7	-	TGCAGCGCTCGGACAGGGCTCTACGAGCAGTACTTC	CSARTGLYEQYF
TRBD2	TRBV11-2	TRBJ2-1	-	TGTGCCAGCAGCCCTAGCGGCGGGGGGGACTACAATGAGCAGTTCTTC	CASSPSGGGDYNEQFF
-	TRBV28	TRBJ2-7	few	TGTGCCAGCAGTTTTTACGGCGAGCAGTACTTC	CASSFYGEQYF
TRBD2	TRBV19	TRBJ2-3	-	TGTGCCAGTAGCCATCCCCCACTAGCGGGGAAAACAGATACGCAGTATTTT	CASSHPPLAGKTDTQYF
TRBD2	TRBV5-1	TRBJ2-1	-	TGCGCCAGCAGCTTTTCGACTAGCGGGAGTATCTACAATGAGCAGTTCTTC	CASSFSTSGSIYNEQFF
-	TRBV27	TRBJ2-3	-	TGTGCCAGCAAATTCGGGGGCGCCCCAGATACGCAGTATTTT	CASKFGGAPDTQYF
-	TRBV9	TRBJ2-5	-	TGTGCCAGCAGCAAAGATACGGGACCACAAGAGACCCAGTACTTC	CASSKDTGPQETQYF
-	TRBV27	TRBJ1-1	-	TGTGCCAGCAGTCCGATGACGGGAACTTTTGAAGCTTTCTTT	CASSPMTGTFEAFF
TRBD2	TRBV7-7	TRBJ2-5	-	TGTGCTAGCAGCTTAGATCTAGCGGGAGAGACCCAGTACTTC	CASSLDLAGETQYF
TRBD1	TRBV28	TRBJ2-7	-	TGTGCCAGCAGTTGGGCAGGGGGCTCCGAGCAGTACTTC	CASSWAGGSEQYF
-	TRBV28	TRBJ1-2	-	TGTGCCAGCAGTTGGGGACAACCCTTCTATGGCTACACCTTC	CASSWGQPFYGYTF
-	TRBV4-2	TRBJ2-7	-	TGTGCCAGCAGCCAATCAGGACCCGTGAGGTCTGGGGAGCAGTACTTC	CASSQSGPVRSGEQYF
TRBD2	TRBV28	TRBJ2-3	-	TGTGCCAGCAGCCGTAGCGGGAGAGTCACAGATACGCAGTATTTT	CASSRSGRVTDTQYF
-	TRBV19	TRBJ2-5	once	TGTGCCAGTAGTATAGGGCCCGGAATCCAAGAGACCCAGTACTTC	CASSIGPGIQETQYF